A single sample gave rise to the 10 T cell receptor beta chains below, sequenced in a study of OX40 agonist ivuxolimab in advanced cancers. Sequencing was performed with immunoSEQ multiplex PCR; in TCRdb, only in-frame clones are kept and a portion is missing. The sample consists of approximately 50,000 clones, roughly 92% of them appearing once. Sequences were derived from CD4+ or CD8+ T cells sorted from blood, sampled in a trial of the OX40 agonist ivuxolimab. Source of these receptors: an adult with an advanced solid tumor such as melanoma, head and neck, liver or kidney cancer.

This chain joins TRBV6-5 and TRBJ1-2, with D hard to call. CDR1 is MNHEY and CDR2 is SVGAGI in the germline V gene. Trimming shortened V by 0 bases and J by 5 bases, and 10 bases separated the two germline ends. This CDR3 spans 14 amino acids. The CDR3 reads CASSYSAMAYGYTF. The CDR3 DNA is TGTGCCAGCAGTTACTCGGCTATGGCTTATGGCTACACCTTC.

This clone appeared a single time. The genes are TRBV28 and TRBJ2-4; D call uncertain. Per germline, CDR1 MDHEN and CDR2 SYDVKM. Trimming left V 1 base short and J 0 bases short, with 10 bases between. The CDR3 runs to 16 residues. This CDR3 reads CASSLSAGVAKNIQYF. CDR3 nucleotide sequence: TGTGCCAGCAGTTTATCGGCAGGAGTAGCCAAAAACATTCAGTACTTC.

The chain combines TRBV7-6 with TRBJ2-7; a weak D match, TRBD1 (6 bases). CDR1 is SGHVS, CDR2 FNYEAQ, per germline. V was cut by 5 bases and J by 5 bases, with 22 bases left in between. The CDR3 is made up of 16 amino acids. DNA of the CDR3: TGTGCCAGCAGCCTGGACAGTTGGGGGATGAGGAACGAGCAGTACTTC. Translation: CASSLDSWGMRNEQYF.

Turning to this clone: Other DNA sequences in the sample encode the same CDR3. V usage is TRBV7-9 and J usage is TRBJ1-2, with D possibly being TRBD1 (5 bases). Trimming shortened V by 4 bases and J by 8 bases, and 17 bases separated the two germline ends. Germline-derived CDR1 and CDR2 are SEHNR and FQNEAQ (reference sequence). This CDR3 spans 14 amino acids. The CDR3 region is CASSSGQGIYGYTF. The CDR3, as DNA: TGTGCCAGCAGCTCGGGGCAGGGAATTTACGGCTACACCTTC.

This chain links TRBV7-9 with TRBJ1-5; maybe TRBD1 (5 bases). V was pared by 1 base and J by 0 bases, with 7 bases between. Germline CDR1 is SEHNR and CDR2 is FQNEAQ (reference sequence). The CDR3 is made up of 15 amino acids. The CDR3 sequence: CASSLGQYSNQPQHF. As DNA, the CDR3 is TGTGCCAGCAGCTTAGGACAGTATAGCAATCAGCCCCAGCATTTT. Using reference TRBV7-9 and TRBJ1-5 for the parts outside the CDR3, the full variable domain is DTGVSQNPRHKITKRGQNVTFRCDPISEHNRLYWYRQTLGQGPEFLTYFQNEAQLEKSRLLSDRFSAERPKGSFSTLEIQRTEQGDSAMYLCASSLGQYSNQPQHFGDGTRLSIL.

The chain uses TRBV4-3 and TRBJ2-1; D call uncertain. Germline V CDR1 and CDR2: LGHNA, YSLEER. Trimming stripped 5 bases from V and 9 bases from J, with 17 bases between. The CDR3 sequence is 14 residues long. CDR3 region: CASSGLEIMGEQFF. CDR3 DNA: TGCGCCAGCAGCGGCTTAGAGATAATGGGTGAGCAGTTCTTC.

The V and J genes are TRBV28 and TRBJ1-1; D unresolved. Germline lookup yields CDR1 MDHEN and CDR2 SYDVKM. V was pared by 0 bases and J by 0 bases, with 8 bases between. The CDR3 spans 15 residues. Here the CDR3 reads CASSLWADMNTEAFF. Written as DNA, the CDR3 is TGTGCCAGCAGTTTATGGGCAGACATGAACACTGAAGCTTTCTTT.

This chain joins TRBV4-3 and TRBJ1-4; 8 positions agree with TRBD1. V trimming: 1 base; J trimming: 7 bases; junction bases outside the gene matches: 8. This CDR3 is built from 16 residues. Germline assignment: CDR1 LGHNA and CDR2 YSLEER. The CDR3 loop is CASSQGPGGEFEKLFF. The DNA of the CDR3 is TGCGCCAGCAGCCAAGGGCCAGGGGGCGAGTTTGAAAAACTGTTTTTT.

V and J are TRBV2 and TRBJ1-5; D may be TRBD1 (5 bases). The CDR3 consists of 12 residues. The ends were cut back, 5 bases at V and 7 bases at J, with 9 bases in the middle. The V gene's germline CDR1 is SNHLY and CDR2 FYNNEI. CDR3 DNA sequence: TGTGCCAGCAGTCGGACAAACCAGCCCCAGCATTTT. It codes for CASSRTNQPQHF.

V and J are TRBV6-5 and TRBJ1-2, with D uncertain. The CDR3 runs 13 residues. Germline loops: CDR1 MNHEY, CDR2 SVGAGI. With 4 bases removed from V and 3 bases from J, the gap between germline ends came to 9 bases. The CDR3 here is CASSLDPYYGYTF. The DNA for the CDR3 is TGTGCCAGCAGTTTGGACCCATACTATGGCTACACCTTC.